This T cell receptor (beta chain) was captured by sequencing in a study of blood T cells in healthy people across ages. The CDR3 is 14 amino acids. CDR1 MGHDK and CDR2 SYGVNS come from the germline V gene. The J segment lost 5 bases and the V segment lost 5 bases, leaving 8 bases of the junction unmatched. Primed by a sample-barcoded 5' primer and a J-beta primer mix, a second PCR proceeded for 7 to 11 cycles. Using its own MiXCR run on the 5' RACE reads, TCRdb lists one record per CDR3 protein. The sample has fewer than 750,000 distinct CDR3 sequences, around half seen once; the top ten hold approximately 23%. Findings and limits, study-wide: Fewer expanded clones and more diversity marked long-lived versus aged donors.

Points on this clonotype: Its antigen is undetermined.

V and J are TRBV25-1 and TRBJ2-5, with 7 bases aligning to TRBD2. Material for sequencing was blood. The receptor was isolated from a man of 80 years or more in good health. The CDR3 DNA reads TGTGCCAGCAGTCGAGCGGGACCCCTGGAGACCCAGTACTTC. It codes for CASSRAGPLETQYF.